Reported below is one TCR beta chain. Mismatch with germline at one junction end may stem from a read error. The CDR3 length is 14 residues. Germline CDR1 is LNHDA and CDR2 is SQIVND (reference sequence). The sample is drawn from a study of brain metastases from non-small cell lung cancer. Some clones are missing from TCRdb's copy, which holds only in-frame ones; the method was immunoSEQ multiplex PCR. The sample comprises about 2,000 clones, about 80% of which are singletons, and more than 8.5% rests with the top ten. The TCR sequence derives from a donor aged 40 or older with non-small cell lung cancer. The chain uses TRBV19 and TRBJ1-6; 7 bases line up with TRBD1. The source material was tumor-adjacent normal tissue. The CDR3 sequence is CASNIAGGDSPLHF. The DNA of the CDR3 is TGTGCCAGTAATATAGCAGGGGGGGATTCACCCCTCCACTTT.